The subject of this entry is one T cell receptor beta chain. The antigen is not known. CDR1 and CDR2 from the germline V gene are KGHSH and LQKENI. This CDR3 has 11 residues. Trimming removed 3 bases from V and 2 bases from J, with 1 base in between. These data originate in a study of T cell responses to AZD1222 COVID-19 vaccine. The table came from immunoSEQ multiplex PCR; TCRdb's copy has only in-frame clones and leaves some out. Here the sample spans about 27,000 clones, about nine tenths being singletons. Study-wide points: Spike-specific TCR breadth and depth went up after people got two AZD1222 doses.

The source was peripheral blood, collected 28 days after the second AZD1222 dose. The chain is built from TRBV18 and TRBJ2-5; the D is unclear. This sequence was found in an adult who received the AZD1222 COVID-19 vaccine. Written as DNA, the CDR3 is TGTGCCAGCTCACCGCAAGAGACCCAGTACTTC. The encoded protein is CASSPQETQYF.